The TCR beta chain under discussion was sequenced for a study of blood T cell repertoires in COVID-19. Study-wide context: Some COVID-19 samples were acute and others convalescent; all came from the United States, Italy and Spain. In each case, the material was cDNA or gDNA derived from T cells, B-cell-depleted T cells, or PBMCs.

Original data processing: Quantification of nucleated cells was approximated via reference gene primer amplification. Using immunoSEQ multiplex PCR, the repertoire was profiled, and TCRdb retains in-frame clones only, with some absent. The V and J calls and clone size were taken over from that table, and D and trimming were inferred from the DNA. The sample yields some 200,000 clones, approximately 80% seen once. The ends lost 4 bases at V and 2 bases at J; junction bases unmatched: 5. Germline CDR1 SGHTA, CDR2 FQGNSA. The CDR3 has 16 amino acids. This rearrangement joins TRBV7-2 to TRBJ2-6, with TRBD1 matching over 7 bases. The TCR was taken from a woman in her sixties who had recovered from COVID-19. The sample comprised peripheral blood. CDR3 region: CASSSRQGAGANVLTF. The CDR3 coding sequence is TGTGCCAGCAGCTCCCGACAGGGCGCTGGGGCCAACGTCCTGACTTTC.